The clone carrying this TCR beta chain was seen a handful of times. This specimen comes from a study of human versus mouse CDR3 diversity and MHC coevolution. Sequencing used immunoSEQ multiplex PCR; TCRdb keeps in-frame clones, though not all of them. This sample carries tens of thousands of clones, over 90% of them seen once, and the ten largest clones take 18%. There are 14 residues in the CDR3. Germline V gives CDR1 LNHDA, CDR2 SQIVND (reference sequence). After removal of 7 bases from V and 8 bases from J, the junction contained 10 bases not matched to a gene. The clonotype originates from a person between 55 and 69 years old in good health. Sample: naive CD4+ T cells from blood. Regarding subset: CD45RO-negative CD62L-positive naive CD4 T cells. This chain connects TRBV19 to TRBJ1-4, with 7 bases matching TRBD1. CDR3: CASTPDRVNEKLFF. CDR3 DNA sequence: TGTGCCAGTACCCCTGACAGGGTAAACGAAAAACTGTTTTTT.